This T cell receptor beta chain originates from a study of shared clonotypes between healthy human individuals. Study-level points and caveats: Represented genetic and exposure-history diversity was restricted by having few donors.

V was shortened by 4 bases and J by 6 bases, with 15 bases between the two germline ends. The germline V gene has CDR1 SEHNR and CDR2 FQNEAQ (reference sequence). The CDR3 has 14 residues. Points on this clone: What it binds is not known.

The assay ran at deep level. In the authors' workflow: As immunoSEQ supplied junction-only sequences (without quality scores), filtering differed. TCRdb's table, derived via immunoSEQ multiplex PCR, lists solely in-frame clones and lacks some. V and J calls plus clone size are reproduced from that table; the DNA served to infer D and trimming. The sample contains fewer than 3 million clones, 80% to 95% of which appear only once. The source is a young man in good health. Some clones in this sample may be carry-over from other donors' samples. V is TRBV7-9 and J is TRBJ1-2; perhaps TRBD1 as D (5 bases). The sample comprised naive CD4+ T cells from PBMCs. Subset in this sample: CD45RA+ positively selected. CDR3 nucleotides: TGTGCCAGCAGCTGGCGCGGGGCGACTGATGGCTACACCTTC. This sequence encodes CASSWRGATDGYTF. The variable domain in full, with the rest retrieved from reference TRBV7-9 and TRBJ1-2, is DTGVSQNPRHKITKRGQNVTFRCDPISEHNRLYWYRQTLGQGPEFLTYFQNEAQLEKSRLLSDRFSAERPKGSFSTLEIQRTEQGDSAMYLCASSWRGATDGYTFGSGTRLTVV.